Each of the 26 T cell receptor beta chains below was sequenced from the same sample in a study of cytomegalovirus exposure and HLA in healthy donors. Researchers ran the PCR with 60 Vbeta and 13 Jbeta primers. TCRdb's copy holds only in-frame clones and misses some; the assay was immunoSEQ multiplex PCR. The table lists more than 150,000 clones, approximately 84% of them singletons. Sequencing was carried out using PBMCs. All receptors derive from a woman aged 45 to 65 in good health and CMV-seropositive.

As DNA, the CDR3 is TGTGCCAGTATGGGGGGGCATGGGGCCAACGTCCTGACTTTC. As protein: CASMGGHGANVLTF. The V call is TRBV19, the J call TRBJ2-6; possible D gene TRBD2, 7 bases. The germline CDR1 and CDR2 sequences are LNHDA and SQIVND (reference sequence). V was shortened by 7 bases and J by 3 bases, with 10 bases between the two germline ends. This CDR3 spans 14 amino acids.

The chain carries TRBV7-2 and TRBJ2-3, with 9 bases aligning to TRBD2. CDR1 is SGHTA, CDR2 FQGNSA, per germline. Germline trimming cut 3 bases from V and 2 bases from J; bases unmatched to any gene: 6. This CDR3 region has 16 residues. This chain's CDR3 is CASSFQRGAPTDTQYF. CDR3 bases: TGTGCCAGCAGCTTCCAGCGGGGGGCCCCCACAGATACGCAGTATTTT.

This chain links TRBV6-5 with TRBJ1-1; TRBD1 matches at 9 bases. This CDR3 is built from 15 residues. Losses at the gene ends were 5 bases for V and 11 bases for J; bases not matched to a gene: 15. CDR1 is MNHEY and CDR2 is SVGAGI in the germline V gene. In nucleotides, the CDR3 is TGTGCCAGCAGTACCGGATCGAGACAGGGGGGAAGGGCTTTCTTT. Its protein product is CASSTGSRQGGRAFF.

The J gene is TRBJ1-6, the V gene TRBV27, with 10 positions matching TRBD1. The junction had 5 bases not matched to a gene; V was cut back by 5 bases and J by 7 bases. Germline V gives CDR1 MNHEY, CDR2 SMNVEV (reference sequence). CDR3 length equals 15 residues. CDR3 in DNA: TGTGCCAGCAGTGACAGGGGGCCGTCGAATTCACCCCTCCACTTT. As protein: CASSDRGPSNSPLHF.

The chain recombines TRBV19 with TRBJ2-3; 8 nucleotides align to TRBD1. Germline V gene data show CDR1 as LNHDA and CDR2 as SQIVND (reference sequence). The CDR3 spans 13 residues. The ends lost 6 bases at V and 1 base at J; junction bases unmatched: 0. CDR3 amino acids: CASRDRGTDTQYF. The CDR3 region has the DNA TGTGCCAGTAGGGACAGGGGCACAGATACGCAGTATTTT.

The CDR3 here is CASSFSDRGSGYTF. DNA for the CDR3: TGTGCCAGCAGTTTCTCGGACAGGGGAAGTGGCTACACCTTC. The V call is TRBV27, the J call TRBJ1-2, with 9 bases matching TRBD1. CDR1 is MNHEY, CDR2 SMNVEV, per germline (reference sequence). The CDR3 spans 14 residues. After removal of 3 bases from V and 7 bases from J, the junction contained 6 bases not matched to a gene.

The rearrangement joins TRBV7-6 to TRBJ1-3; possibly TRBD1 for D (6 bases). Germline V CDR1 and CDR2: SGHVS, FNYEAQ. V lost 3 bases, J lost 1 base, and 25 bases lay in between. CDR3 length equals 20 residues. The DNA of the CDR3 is TGTGCCAGCAGCTTTTGGCGAGGAGTAGAGAGGGGGAGTTCTGGAAACACCATATATTTT. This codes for CASSFWRGVERGSSGNTIYF.

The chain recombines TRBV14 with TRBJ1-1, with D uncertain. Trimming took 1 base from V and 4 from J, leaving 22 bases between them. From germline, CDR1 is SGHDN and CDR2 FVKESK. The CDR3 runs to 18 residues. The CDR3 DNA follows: TGTGCCAGCAGCCAAGCCCCGGGAGGGTGGGGAAGGATCACTGAAGCTTTCTTT. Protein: CASSQAPGGWGRITEAFF.

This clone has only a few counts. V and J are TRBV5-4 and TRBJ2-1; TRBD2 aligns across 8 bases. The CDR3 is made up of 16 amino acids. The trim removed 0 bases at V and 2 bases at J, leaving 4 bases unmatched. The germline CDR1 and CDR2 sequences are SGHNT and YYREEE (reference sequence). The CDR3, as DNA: TGTGCCAGCAGCTTGGGCGGGGGGTCCACCTACAATGAGCAGTTCTTC. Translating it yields CASSLGGGSTYNEQFF.

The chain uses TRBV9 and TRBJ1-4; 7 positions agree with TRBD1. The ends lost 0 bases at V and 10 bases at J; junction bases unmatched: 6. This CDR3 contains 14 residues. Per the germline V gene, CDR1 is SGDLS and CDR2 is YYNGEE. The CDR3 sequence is CASSVVEGAGKLFF. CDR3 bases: TGTGCCAGCAGCGTAGTAGAGGGGGCAGGAAAACTGTTTTTT.

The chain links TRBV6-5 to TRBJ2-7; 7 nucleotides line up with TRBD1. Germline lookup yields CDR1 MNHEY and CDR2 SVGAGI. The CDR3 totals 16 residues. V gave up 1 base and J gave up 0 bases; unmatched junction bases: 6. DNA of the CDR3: TGTGCCAGCAGTTACTTTTCCGGACAGGCCTCCTACGAGCAGTACTTC. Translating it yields CASSYFSGQASYEQYF.

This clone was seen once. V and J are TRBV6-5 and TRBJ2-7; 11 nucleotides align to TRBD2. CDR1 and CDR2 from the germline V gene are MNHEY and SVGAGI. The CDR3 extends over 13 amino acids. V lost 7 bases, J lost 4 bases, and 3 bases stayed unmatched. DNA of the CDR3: TGTGCCAGCACTACTAGCGGGAGTTACGAGCAGTACTTC. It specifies CASTTSGSYEQYF.

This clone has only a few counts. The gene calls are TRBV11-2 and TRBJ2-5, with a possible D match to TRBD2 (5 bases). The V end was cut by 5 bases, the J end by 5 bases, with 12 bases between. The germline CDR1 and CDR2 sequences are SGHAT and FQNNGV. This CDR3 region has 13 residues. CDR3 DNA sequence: TGTGCCAGCAGCCCCCTCGGGGAGGAGACCCAGTACTTC. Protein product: CASSPLGEETQYF.

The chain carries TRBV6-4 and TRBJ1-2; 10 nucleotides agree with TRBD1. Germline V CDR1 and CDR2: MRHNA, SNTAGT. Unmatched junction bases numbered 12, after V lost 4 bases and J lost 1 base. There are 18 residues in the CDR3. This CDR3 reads CASSAQHGTGALNYGYTF. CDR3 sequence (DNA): TGTGCCAGCAGTGCTCAACATGGGACAGGGGCCCTTAACTATGGCTACACCTTC.

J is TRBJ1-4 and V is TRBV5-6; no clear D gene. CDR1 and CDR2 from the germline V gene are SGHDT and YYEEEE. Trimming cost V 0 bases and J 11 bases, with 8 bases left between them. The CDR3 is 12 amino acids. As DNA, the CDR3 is TGTGCCAGCAGCTTGGTGGGAGGCAAACTGTTTTTT. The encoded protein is CASSLVGGKLFF.

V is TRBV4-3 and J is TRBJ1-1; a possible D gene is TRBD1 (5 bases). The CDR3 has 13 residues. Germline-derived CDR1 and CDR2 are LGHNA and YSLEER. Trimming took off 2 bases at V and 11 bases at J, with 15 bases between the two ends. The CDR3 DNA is TGCGCCAGCAGCCAACAGGGTCCTGAAAAGGCTTTCTTT. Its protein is CASSQQGPEKAFF.

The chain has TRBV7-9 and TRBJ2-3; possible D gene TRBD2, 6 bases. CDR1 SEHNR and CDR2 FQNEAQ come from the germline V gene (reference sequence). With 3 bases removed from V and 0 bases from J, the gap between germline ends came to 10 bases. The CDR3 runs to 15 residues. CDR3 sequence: CASSFFAGSTDTQYF. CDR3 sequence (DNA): TGTGCCAGCAGCTTCTTCGCGGGGAGCACAGATACGCAGTATTTT.

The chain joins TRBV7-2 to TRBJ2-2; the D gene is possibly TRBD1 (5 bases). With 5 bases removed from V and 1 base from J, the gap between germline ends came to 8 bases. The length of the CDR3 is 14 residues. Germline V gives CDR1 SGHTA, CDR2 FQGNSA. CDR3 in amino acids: CASSPGQNTGELFF. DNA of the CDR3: TGTGCCAGCAGCCCCGGACAGAACACCGGGGAGCTGTTTTTT.

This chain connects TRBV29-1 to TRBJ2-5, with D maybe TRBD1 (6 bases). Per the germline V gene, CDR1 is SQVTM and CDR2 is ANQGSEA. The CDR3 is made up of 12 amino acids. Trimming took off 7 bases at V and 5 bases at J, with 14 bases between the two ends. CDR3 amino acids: CSGRRQAETQYF. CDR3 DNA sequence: TGCAGCGGAAGAAGACAGGCGGAGACCCAGTACTTC.

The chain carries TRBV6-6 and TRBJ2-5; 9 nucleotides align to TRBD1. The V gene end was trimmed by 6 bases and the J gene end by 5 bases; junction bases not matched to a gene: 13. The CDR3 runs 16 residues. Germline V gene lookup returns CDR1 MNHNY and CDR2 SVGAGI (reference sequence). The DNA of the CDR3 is TGTGCCAGCAGATCTGCTGGACAGGGGATTAGGGAGACCCAGTACTTC. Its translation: CASRSAGQGIRETQYF.

The CDR3 loop reads CATSTRGSSEKLFF. CDR3 nucleotides: TGTGCCACCAGCACCAGGGGATCGAGTGAAAAACTGTTTTTT. The chain combines TRBV15 with TRBJ1-4; a weak D match, TRBD1 (6 bases). Trimming left V 4 bases short and J 7 bases short, with 13 bases between. CDR3 length: 14 residues. CDR1 and CDR2 (germline): LNHNV, YYDKDF (reference sequence).

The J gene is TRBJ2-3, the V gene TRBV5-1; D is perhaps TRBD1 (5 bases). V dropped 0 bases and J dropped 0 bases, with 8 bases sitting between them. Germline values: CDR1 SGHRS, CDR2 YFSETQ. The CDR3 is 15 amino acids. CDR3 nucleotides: TGCGCCAGCAGCTTGGGACAGACTAGCACAGATACGCAGTATTTT. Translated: CASSLGQTSTDTQYF.

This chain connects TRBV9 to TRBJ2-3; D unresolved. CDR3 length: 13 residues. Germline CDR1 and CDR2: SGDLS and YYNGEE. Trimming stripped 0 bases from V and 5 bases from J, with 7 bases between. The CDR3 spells CASSVGGRDTQYF. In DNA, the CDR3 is TGTGCCAGCAGCGTAGGTGGTAGAGATACGCAGTATTTT.

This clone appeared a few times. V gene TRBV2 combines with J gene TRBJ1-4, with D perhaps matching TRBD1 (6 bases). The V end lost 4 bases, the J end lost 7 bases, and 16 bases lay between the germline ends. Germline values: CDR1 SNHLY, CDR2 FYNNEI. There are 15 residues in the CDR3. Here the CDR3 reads CASSGPGAPPEKLFF. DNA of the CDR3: TGTGCCAGCAGTGGTCCAGGGGCGCCCCCTGAAAAACTGTTTTTT.

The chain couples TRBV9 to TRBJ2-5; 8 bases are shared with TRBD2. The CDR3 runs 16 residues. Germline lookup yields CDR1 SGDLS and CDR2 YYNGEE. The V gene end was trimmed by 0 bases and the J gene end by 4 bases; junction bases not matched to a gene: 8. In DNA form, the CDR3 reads TGTGCCAGCAGCGTAGGGCGGGGGGAAAGGGGAGAGACCCAGTACTTC. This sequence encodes CASSVGRGERGETQYF. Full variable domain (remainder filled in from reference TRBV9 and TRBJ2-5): DSGVTQTPKHLITATGQRVTLRCSPRSGDLSVYWYQQSLDQGLQFLIQYYNGEERAKGNILERFSAQQFPDLHSELNLSSLELGDSALYFCASSVGRGERGETQYFGPGTRLLVL.

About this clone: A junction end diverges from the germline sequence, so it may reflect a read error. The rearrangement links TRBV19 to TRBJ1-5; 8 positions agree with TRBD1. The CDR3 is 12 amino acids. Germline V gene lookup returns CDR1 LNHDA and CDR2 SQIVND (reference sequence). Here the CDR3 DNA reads TGTGCCAGTAGTGCTCGACAGGGGCAGACCTTATTT. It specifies CASSARQGQTLF.